A selection of T cell receptor beta chains follows, all from one sample in a study of vaccination and CD4 T cells after COVID-19. TCRdb analysed the PCR reads with MiXCR anew, one entry per CDR3 protein. The data show about 22,000 distinct CDR3 sequences, 35% to 40% seen once. These TCRs' antigens remain unknown. Source: CD4+ T cells from blood, cultured in vitro, taken about 7 months after SARS-CoV-2 vaccination. Receptor source: a human donor who had recovered from COVID-19. Both conserved end residues are trimmed from each CDR3.

>TRBV27
ASSLRPDEHTEAF
>TRBV5-1
ASSLEVDTEAF
>TRBV6-1
ASSEVRGYNEQF
>TRBV20-1
SAKRPPGGEVGTEAF
>TRBV7-3
ASSRTIGGLETQY
>TRBV10-3
AISRNIAGEGEETQY
>TRBV20-1
SASRLAGVADEQF
>TRBV21-1
ASSHRGPTGELF
>TRBV5-1
ASSYGQMNTEAF
>TRBV20-1
SARGAPPGGDTQY
>TRBV2
ASRAGQLAYEQY
>TRBV24-1
ATKRGIVQGPSDEQY
>TRBV19
ASSPGQWSTDNEQF
>TRBV7-9
ASSLGQNNYGYT
>TRBV7-2
ASSSDVHEQY
>TRBV7-9
ASSISSHPSYEQY
>TRBV6-5
ASSYRQRPSTDTQY
>TRBV6-2/TRBV6-3
ASSSQRTNTGELF
>TRBV20-1
SARDRAASGGDEQY
>TRBV20-1
SARPQGSSSGNTIY
>TRBV7-8
ASSLAGTSGSGANVLT
>TRBV7-8
ASSLGTGISTDTQY
>TRBV20-1
SARVVGGAF
>TRBV7-6
ASSLFGDQPQH
>TRBV15
ATSRGKQGGAF
>TRBV20-1
SASQTGITGELF
>TRBV6-1
ASSEYRPSYNEQF
>TRBV6-1
ASLDRTTANEQF
>TRBV7-2
ASSPRGVGADTQY
>TRBV27
ASSPGRVRSAEELF